Sequencing of this T cell receptor (beta chain) was carried out in a study of shared clonotypes between healthy human individuals. V was pared by 4 bases and J by 8 bases, with 9 bases of the junction left unmatched. Germline assignment: CDR1 SGHKS and CDR2 YYEKEE (reference sequence). This CDR3 has 15 amino acids. In this sample, this clone turned up once. Several immunoSEQ 96-well plates shared each subset's DNA, each plate a replicate. TCRdb's copy holds only in-frame clones and misses some; the assay was immunoSEQ multiplex PCR. The repertoire holds nearly 750,000 clones, with roughly two thirds as singletons. Naive CD45RA+ and memory CD45RA-negative subsets were split from CD4+ cells.

The chain couples TRBV5-5 to TRBJ1-4, with 9 bases matching TRBD1. This receptor was taken from a woman aged 25-40 years in good health. Sample: memory CD4+ T cells sorted from blood. Subset described: CD45RA-negative fraction. This chain's CDR3 is CASSGGNRGREKLFF. The CDR3 nucleotides read TGTGCCAGCAGCGGAGGGAACAGGGGGCGCGAAAAACTGTTTTTT.